This record concerns one TCR beta chain sequence. Its specificity is unknown. Trimming pared 10 bases from V and 7 bases from J, leaving 22 bases between. Germline V gives CDR1 MNHEY, CDR2 SVGAGI. The CDR3 spans 14 residues. Libraries for TCRalpha and TCRbeta carried sample barcodes and unique molecular identifiers via 5'RACE. TCRdb re-called the 5' RACE reads with MiXCR, one entry per CDR3 protein. The sample lists nearly 250,000 distinct CDR3 sequences, approximately 15% occurring once. The sample belongs to a study of T-cell memory formation after mild COVID-19. Background on the study: TCR clustering was largely donor specific.

Findings and caveats of the study: There was a balanced CD4/CD8 profile in clones contracting day 15 to 85, and later expanders leaned CD4+. Some responding clones appeared in pre-infection memory, suggesting cross-reactive memory joined.

The material sequenced was PBMCs or a T cell subset sorted from them (not recorded which). V usage is TRBV6-5 and J usage is TRBJ1-2; a possible D gene is TRBD1 (6 bases). This clonotype was sampled from an adult woman who had mild COVID-19 (a few samples of this study predate the infection). Cell type and time point are not known. The CDR3 DNA is TGTGCCACCACCCCCAGACGGGGGGCAGTTGGCTACACCTTC. Its protein is CATTPRRGAVGYTF.